In this sample, the clone carrying this TCR beta chain turned up many times. Its antigen is not identified. The trim removed 5 bases at V and 1 base at J, leaving 5 bases unmatched. The CDR3 loop spans 14 amino acids. Germline CDR1 and CDR2: LGHDT and YNNKEL (reference sequence). These data originate in a study of T-cell memory formation after mild COVID-19. Study-wide points: The pre-infection memory compartment contained some responding clones, suggesting cross-reactive memory joined. While clones contracting from day 15 to 85 were balanced between CD4 and CD8, later expanders leaned CD4+. Contracting CD8+ clones were enriched in EMRA, CD4+ mainly in CM and EM.

TCRdb processed the 5' RACE reads anew with MiXCR; each CDR3 protein has one entry. This table has around 300,000 distinct CDR3 sequences, about 13% appearing once. The rearrangement joins TRBV3-1 to TRBJ2-7, with 7 positions matching TRBD1. The TCR comes from a man younger than 35 who had mild COVID-19 (a few samples of this study predate the infection). Cell type and time point are not known. Material for sequencing was PBMCs or a T cell subset sorted from them (not recorded which). CDR3 nucleotide sequence: TGTGCCAGCAGCTACTGGACAGGATCCTACGAGCAGTACTTC. It specifies CASSYWTGSYEQYF.